Following are 8 T cell receptor beta chains from one sample sequenced in a study of T-cell reconstitution after alpha-beta-depleted transplantation in children. TCRbeta library construction was performed incorporating unique molecular identifiers. MiXCR, run by TCRdb on the PCR reads, gives a single entry per CDR3 protein. In the table there are hundreds of thousands of distinct CDR3 sequences, 13% of which are singletons. Source: PBMCs, mostly from graft donor cells, taken 360 days after TCRalphabeta/CD19-depleted stem cell transplant. These receptor sequences come from a male patient younger than 18 who had a stem cell transplant for acute myeloid leukemia, so the T cells may come from the graft donor.

The CDR3 region is CAIGFRIGRQPDTQYF. The CDR3 region has the DNA TGTGCCATCGGCTTCAGGATCGGGAGGCAGCCAGATACGCAGTATTTT. The V and J genes are TRBV16 and TRBJ2-3; 7 bases are a match to TRBD2. The germline V gene encodes CDR1 KGHSY and CDR2 FQNENV. CDR3 length: 16 residues. V lost 10 bases and J lost 4; bases outside the gene matches: 17. The whole variable domain, remainder taken from reference TRBV16 and TRBJ2-3, is GEEVAQTPKHLVRGEGQKAKLYCAPIKGHSYVFWYQQVLKNEFKFLISFQNENVFDETGMPKERFSAKCLPNSPCSLEIQATKLEDSAVYFCAIGFRIGRQPDTQYFGPGTRLTVL.

The sample holds a few counts of this clonotype. V usage is TRBV25-1 and J usage is TRBJ2-3; 7 nucleotides agree with TRBD2. CDR1 and CDR2 (germline): MGHDK, SYGVNS. V dropped 4 bases and J dropped 0; count of bases not matched to a gene: 10. This CDR3 is built from 17 residues. This CDR3 reads CASSATKREASTDTQYF. The DNA for the CDR3 is TGTGCCAGCAGTGCAACGAAGCGGGAAGCCAGCACAGATACGCAGTATTTT.

This clonotype was recorded at least ten times. This rearrangement joins TRBV28 to TRBJ2-2; a possible D gene is TRBD1 (6 bases). The CDR3 covers 14 residues. Trimming took 7 bases from V and 4 from J, leaving 13 bases between them. Germline V CDR1 and CDR2: MDHEN, SYDVKM. Here the CDR3 reads CASIPGHFTGELFF. The CDR3 coding sequence is TGTGCCAGCATCCCGGGACATTTCACCGGGGAGCTGTTTTTT.

This clonotype was seen only a few times. V usage is TRBV5-6 and J usage is TRBJ2-2, with TRBD2 identical over 9 bases. V was pared by 0 bases and J by 5 bases, with 5 bases of the junction left unmatched. This CDR3 has 16 residues. Germline assignment: CDR1 SGHDT and CDR2 YYEEEE. The CDR3 bases are TGTGCCAGCAGCTTGGAGCTAGCGGGAAAAACCGGGGAGCTGTTTTTT. The encoded protein is CASSLELAGKTGELFF.

This clonotype was counted a few times. The V gene is TRBV4-3, the J gene TRBJ2-1; D is unclear. Germline V gene lookup returns CDR1 LGHNA and CDR2 YSLEER. This CDR3 has 17 residues. The V end was cut by 3 bases, the J end by 0 bases, with 15 bases between. Here the CDR3 DNA reads TGCGCCAGCAGCCACCCGACGCGTTACCCCTCCTACAATGAGCAGTTCTTC. Residues: CASSHPTRYPSYNEQFF.

This clonotype was detected once. Since a much larger clone is just one base distant, this may be a read error. The chain uses TRBV29-1 and TRBJ1-5, with no clear D. Germline V gene sequence: CDR1 SQVTM, CDR2 ANQGSEA. The CDR3 sequence is 13 residues long. Trimming shortened V by 7 bases and J by 9 bases, and 19 bases separated the two germline ends. The CDR3 region has the DNA TGCAGCGCCCGTAAGGGTGTGGATCGGCCCCAGCATTTT. It is translated as CSARKGVDRPQHF.

V and J are TRBV6-5 and TRBJ2-7; 7 bases line up with TRBD2. The germline gives CDR1 MNHEY, CDR2 SVGAGI. After removal of 4 bases from V and 3 bases from J, the junction contained 12 bases not matched to a gene. The CDR3 loop spans 16 amino acids. The CDR3 reads CASSSPLGAGNYEQYF. DNA of the CDR3: TGTGCCAGCAGTTCCCCCCTAGGAGCGGGAAACTACGAGCAGTACTTC.

This clonotype occurred many times. The chain has TRBV24-1 and TRBJ2-7, with 8 bases aligning to TRBD1. The V segment lost 3 bases and the J segment 2 bases; nucleotides outside the gene matches: 8. This CDR3 spans 16 amino acids. Germline loops: CDR1 KGHDR, CDR2 SFDVKD. The CDR3 DNA is TGTGCCACCAGTGATCCACCTAGGACAGGGACCTACGAGCAGTACTTC. Amino acids: CATSDPPRTGTYEQYF.